Below, 26 T cell receptor beta chains from the same sample are listed, as sequenced in a study of T cells in women clearing cervical HPV infection. TCRdb's table, derived via immunoSEQ multiplex PCR, lists solely in-frame clones and lacks some. Its table lists approximately 12,000 clones. Sequences were obtained from blood buffy coat. These receptors came from a woman between 18 and 75 years old with a cervical HPV16 infection that either progressed to CIN3+ or cleared (not recorded which).

To note about this clone: Read sequence stops 3 residues before the CDR3 end, and the germline J gene provides the missing end. The chain joins TRBV14 to TRBJ1-2; D gene uncertain. The V end was cut by 0 bases, the J end by 3 bases, with 8 bases between. Germline V gene data show CDR1 as SGHDN and CDR2 as FVKESK. The CDR3 is 14 residues long. This CDR3 is CASSQELEDYGYTF. The covered CDR3 bases are TGTGCCAGCAGCCAAGAGCTCGAGGACTATGGC.

Partial CDR3 DNA: TGTGCCAGCAGCCAAAACAGGGTCAACTATGGC. It specifies CASSQNRVNYG. The entire CDR3 sequence reads CASSQNRVNYGYTF. The V call is TRBV11-2, the J call TRBJ1-2; a possible D gene is TRBD1 (6 bases). The sequence runs out 3 residues before the end of the CDR3; the remainder is reconstructed from the germline J gene. Germline V CDR1 and CDR2: SGHAT, FQNNGV. Trimming cost V 5 bases and J 2 bases, with 12 bases left between them. The CDR3 runs to 14 residues. Full variable domain (outside the CDR3, taken from reference TRBV11-2 and TRBJ1-2): EAGVAQSPRYKIIEKRQSVAFWCNPISGHATLYWYQQILGQGPKLLIQFQNNGVVDDSQLPKDRFSAERLKGVDSTLKIQPAKLEDSAVYLCASSQNRVNYGYTFGSGTRLTVV.

To note about this clone: The sequenced fragment ends 3 residues before the CDR3 boundary, so the rest is inferred from the germline J gene. The V call is TRBV10-3, the J call TRBJ2-2; D is uncertain. Germline lookup yields CDR1 ENHRY and CDR2 SYGVKD. Trimming cost V 7 bases and J 4 bases, with 7 bases left between them. The CDR3 sequence is 12 residues long. The part of the CDR3 DNA that was read is TGTGCCATCATAGCTCCCACCGGGGAG. Translating it yields CAIIAPTGE. The entire CDR3 sequence reads CAIIAPTGELFF.

Regarding this clone: The missing CDR3 end, 3 residues past where the read stops, is filled in from the germline J gene. The gene calls are TRBV20-1 and TRBJ2-1, with 11 bases that match TRBD1. Germline lookup yields CDR1 DFQATT and CDR2 SNEGSKA (reference sequence). This CDR3 contains 15 residues. J was trimmed by 8 bases and V by 3 bases; bases with no gene match: 9. The CDR3 here is CSASLGTGGGYEQFF. CDR3 bases read: TGCAGTGCTAGTCTCGGGACAGGGGGTGGATATGAG.

Notes on this clone: The CDR3 end lies 3 residues beyond the end of the read and is filled in from the germline J gene. The chain joins TRBV30 to TRBJ1-1; D possibly corresponds to TRBD1 (5 bases). CDR1 and CDR2 (germline): GTSNPN, SVGIG (reference sequence). The germline V and J ends were trimmed by 4 bases and 0 bases, with 9 bases remaining between them. The CDR3 totals 13 residues. The CDR3 sequence is CAWIPGLNTEAFF. Partial CDR3 DNA: TGTGCCTGGATTCCAGGGTTGAACACTGAA.

Note on this clone: The read stops 3 residues short of the end of the CDR3; the missing end is completed from the germline J gene. This chain uses TRBV5-1 with TRBJ2-5; D gene ambiguous. V lost 0 bases and J lost 2, with 11 bases in between. Germline V gene data show CDR1 as SGHRS and CDR2 as YFSETQ. This CDR3 comprises 15 residues. The sequenced part of the CDR3 DNA is TGCGCCAGCAGCTTGGCCGGAGCGCAACAAGAGACC. Protein sequence: CASSLAGAQQET. The full CDR3 is CASSLAGAQQETQYF.

As concerns this clone: The read falls 3 residues short of the CDR3 end, and the missing part is taken from the germline J gene. This chain connects TRBV19 to TRBJ1-4; 7 nucleotides match TRBD1. Germline trimming cut 7 bases from V and 3 bases from J; bases unmatched to any gene: 8. There are 15 residues in the CDR3. CDR1 is LNHDA, CDR2 SQIVND, per germline (reference sequence). The DNA read from the CDR3 is TGTGCCAGTATAAACAGGGGACGCTCTAATGAAAAA. Protein: CASINRGRSNEK. The CDR3 in its entirety is CASINRGRSNEKLFF.

As concerns this clone: The read stops 3 residues short of the end of the CDR3; the missing end is completed from the germline J gene. The rearrangement links TRBV5-1 to TRBJ1-6, with 10 bases fitting TRBD1. The CDR3 loop spans 18 amino acids. The germline CDR1 and CDR2 sequences are SGHRS and YFSETQ. V shed 2 bases and J 7 bases; nucleotides not matched to a gene: 12. Partial CDR3 DNA: TGCGCCAGCAGCTTACATAATTCCCGGACAGGGGGGAATTCACCC. It specifies CASSLHNSRTGGNSP. The whole CDR3 reads CASSLHNSRTGGNSPLHF.

As concerns this clone: Coverage ceases 3 residues before the CDR3 finishes, and the germline J gene fills in the end. This sequence joins TRBV14 and TRBJ2-7; D uncertain. Germline V gene data show CDR1 as SGHDN and CDR2 as FVKESK. Trimming took off 0 bases at V and 4 bases at J, with 13 bases between the two ends. This CDR3 comprises 15 residues. The sequenced CDR3 bases are TGTGCCAGCAGCCAAGAAGCGACCCTCGGGTACGAG. Its protein product is CASSQEATLGYE. The complete CDR3 reads CASSQEATLGYEQYF.

Points on this clone: The read comes to an end 3 residues before the CDR3 does, leaving the germline J gene to fill in the end. This rearrangement joins TRBV19 to TRBJ2-1; 8 bases agree with TRBD2. Germline trimming cut 2 bases from V and 6 bases from J; bases unmatched to any gene: 6. CDR1 and CDR2 from the germline V gene are LNHDA and SQIVND (reference sequence). This CDR3 has 15 residues. The CDR3 DNA, read in part, is TGTGCCAGTAGTATAAGGCTAGCGGGTGCCAATGAG. This sequence encodes CASSIRLAGANE. The CDR3 in full is CASSIRLAGANEQFF.

With regard to this clone: The DNA ends 3 residues before the CDR3 does, and the rest of the CDR3 is filled in from the germline J gene. The chain uses TRBV12-3 or TRBV12-4 and TRBJ2-7; D is perhaps TRBD1 (6 bases). The CDR3 is 13 residues long. V lost 6 bases and J lost 1, with 10 bases in between. Here the CDR3 reads CASRDGTSYEQYF. The part of the CDR3 DNA that was read is TGTGCCAGCAGGGATGGGACATCCTACGAG.

Turning to this clone: The read terminates 3 residues before the CDR3 end, so the remaining end is supplied by the germline J gene. The chain couples TRBV7-9 to TRBJ1-5; TRBD1 agrees at 8 bases. The CDR3 extends over 15 amino acids. Germline CDR1 is SEHNR and CDR2 is FQNEAQ (reference sequence). The V segment lost 5 bases and the J segment 1 base; nucleotides outside the gene matches: 4. This CDR3 is CASSLTGESNQPQHF. CDR3 DNA, as far as it was read: TGTGCCAGCAGCCTGACAGGGGAGAGCAATCAGCCC. Together with reference TRBV7-9 and TRBJ1-5, the CDR3 gives the full variable domain: DTGVSQNPRHKITKRGQNVTFRCDPISEHNRLYWYRQTLGQGPEFLTYFQNEAQLEKSRLLSDRFSAERPKGSFSTLEIQRTEQGDSAMYLCASSLTGESNQPQHFGDGTRLSIL.

On this clone itself: Coverage ceases 3 residues before the CDR3 finishes, and the germline J gene fills in the end. This chain joins TRBV7-2 and TRBJ1-2; D possibly corresponds to TRBD1 (6 bases). CDR3 length: 15 residues. In germline, CDR1 is SGHTA, CDR2 FQGNSA. Partial CDR3 DNA: TGTGCCAGCAGCTTAGCGGCAGGGGTAGGGAACGAC. Protein sequence: CASSLAAGVGND. The entire CDR3 protein reads CASSLAAGVGNDYTF.

Regarding this clone: From the germline J gene comes the end of the CDR3, since the read stops 3 residues before it. The rearrangement joins TRBV20-1 to TRBJ2-1, with D maybe TRBD1 (6 bases). Germline CDR1 DFQATT, CDR2 SNEGSKA (reference sequence). V was trimmed by 3 bases and J by 0 bases, leaving 12 bases between them. The CDR3 length is 15 residues. The part of the CDR3 DNA that was read is TGCAGTGCTAGCTGGCAGGGGAGCTCCTACAATGAG. Amino acids: CSASWQGSSYNE. The entire CDR3 protein is CSASWQGSSYNEQFF.

Turning to this clone: The read is 3 residues too short to cover the CDR3 end, so that end is filled in from the germline J gene. The V gene is TRBV19, the J gene TRBJ1-2; possible D gene TRBD1, 5 bases. The CDR3 length is 11 residues. Per germline, CDR1 LNHDA and CDR2 SQIVND (reference sequence). The chain's CDR3 is CASTQGNDYTF. Partial CDR3 DNA: TGTGCCAGTACTCAGGGTAACGAC.

In the case of this clone: Coverage ceases 3 residues before the CDR3 finishes, and the germline J gene fills in the end. The V gene is TRBV2, the J gene TRBJ2-3; perhaps TRBD1 as D (5 bases). Germline V gives CDR1 SNHLY, CDR2 FYNNEI. CDR3 length: 13 residues. The V and J ends lost 3 bases and 2 bases respectively, with 6 bases between them. The CDR3 sequence: CASSEDNTDTQYF. CDR3 DNA (partial): TGTGCCAGCAGTGAGGACAACACAGATACG.

The CDR3: CASSFDRYIYEQYF. Incomplete CDR3 DNA: TGTGCCAGCAGCTTTGACAGGTACATCTACGAG. The chain is built from TRBV7-9 and TRBJ2-7; a possible D gene is TRBD1 (6 bases). The read ends 3 residues shy of where the CDR3 ends; the end is completed using the germline J gene. With 3 bases removed from V and 3 bases from J, the gap between germline ends came to 12 bases. The length of the CDR3 is 14 residues. The V gene's germline CDR1 is SEHNR and CDR2 FQNEAQ (reference sequence). Using reference TRBV7-9 and TRBJ2-7 for the parts outside the CDR3, the full variable domain is DTGVSQNPRHKITKRGQNVTFRCDPISEHNRLYWYRQTLGQGPEFLTYFQNEAQLEKSRLLSDRFSAERPKGSFSTLEIQRTEQGDSAMYLCASSFDRYIYEQYFGPGTRLTVT.

On this clone: At one boundary the junction diverges from the germline segment, which might be a read error. The CDR3 end lies 3 residues beyond the end of the read and is filled in from the germline J gene. The same CDR3 also results from other DNA sequences found in this sample. The chain links TRBV29-1 to TRBJ1-3; 7 bases are a match to TRBD1. Germline lookup yields CDR1 SQVTM and CDR2 ANQGSEA. This CDR3 has 13 amino acids. The part of the CDR3 DNA that was read is TGCAGCGTCCGGACAGGATCTGGAAACACA. The encoded protein is CSVRTGSGNT. The full CDR3 sequence reads CSVRTGSGNTIYF.

Details on this clone: The read ends 3 residues before the CDR3 terminus; that terminus is restored from the germline J gene. The chain carries TRBV5-1 and TRBJ2-3; TRBD1 matches at 8 bases. The ends lost 3 bases at V and 3 bases at J; junction bases unmatched: 12. Germline V gene data show CDR1 as SGHRS and CDR2 as YFSETQ. The CDR3 sequence is 17 residues long. CDR3 DNA, as far as it was read: TGCGCCAGCAGCTCCTTCCCCGAACAGGGGGTAACAGATACG. Translated, it gives CASSSFPEQGVTDT. The full CDR3 reads CASSSFPEQGVTDTQYF.

Concerning this clone: The read ends 3 residues before the CDR3 terminus; that terminus is restored from the germline J gene. The chain uses TRBV19 and TRBJ1-1; 7 nucleotides align to TRBD1. The CDR3 is 14 amino acids. V was pared by 3 bases and J by 5 bases, with 6 bases of the junction left unmatched. CDR1 and CDR2 from the germline V gene are LNHDA and SQIVND (reference sequence). The CDR3 sequence: CASSIAAGGTEAFF. The CDR3 bases that were read are TGTGCCAGTAGTATTGCGGCAGGGGGGACTGAA.

Comments on this clone: The read ends 3 residues shy of where the CDR3 ends; the end is completed using the germline J gene. The gene calls are TRBV2 and TRBJ2-2; 7 nucleotides agree with TRBD1. The V gene's germline CDR1 is SNHLY and CDR2 FYNNEI. The CDR3 extends over 15 amino acids. CDR3 bases read: TGTGCCAGCAGTCAACAGGGGTCTCCAAATTCACCG. Translating gives CASSQQGSPNSP. The full CDR3 sequence reads CASSQQGSPNSPLFF.

Remarks on this clone: The read ends 3 residues before the CDR3 terminus; that terminus is restored from the germline J gene. The chain couples TRBV20-1 to TRBJ2-1, with 9 bases that match TRBD1. Germline CDR1 DFQATT, CDR2 SNEGSKA (reference sequence). J was trimmed by 7 bases and V by 5 bases; bases with no gene match: 6. This CDR3 spans 13 amino acids. The CDR3 here is CSAPETGGNEQFF. The CDR3 DNA, read in part, is TGCAGTGCTCCCGAGACAGGGGGGAATGAG.

On this clone itself: The CDR3 end is not reached by the read, which stops 3 residues before it; the germline J gene fills it in. J is TRBJ2-3 and V is TRBV19; 9 bases are a match to TRBD1. This CDR3 comprises 15 residues. Germline assignment: CDR1 LNHDA and CDR2 SQIVND (reference sequence). CDR3 DNA (partial): TGTGCCAGTAGTATAACCCAGGGACAGGGAAAGACG. Translated: CASSITQGQGKT. The entire CDR3 reads CASSITQGQGKTQYF.

A word on this clone: The read ends 3 residues before the CDR3 terminus; that terminus is restored from the germline J gene. The chain has TRBV14 and TRBJ2-5; a weak D match, TRBD2 (6 bases). CDR3 size: 14 residues. V was pared by 1 base and J by 5 bases, with 11 bases between. The V gene's germline CDR1 is SGHDN and CDR2 FVKESK. The part of the CDR3 DNA that was read is TGTGCCAGCAGCCAAGCGGGGGTCGGGGAGACC. Protein sequence: CASSQAGVGET. The complete CDR3 sequence is CASSQAGVGETQYF.

As for this clone: The CDR3 is cut off 3 residues early in the read; its end comes from the germline J gene. The V gene is TRBV7-9, the J gene TRBJ2-7; tentatively, D is TRBD1 (6 bases). In germline, CDR1 is SEHNR, CDR2 FQNEAQ (reference sequence). CDR3 length: 14 residues. Trimming cost V 1 base and J 3 bases, with 10 bases left between them. CDR3 loop: CASSLGGQDYEQYF. The sequenced part of the CDR3 DNA is TGTGCCAGCAGCTTAGGGGGACAAGACTACGAG.

Points on this clone: The read comes to an end 3 residues before the CDR3 does, leaving the germline J gene to fill in the end. The V gene is TRBV14, the J gene TRBJ2-2; no clear D gene. Germline assignment: CDR1 SGHDN and CDR2 FVKESK. V was clipped by 4 bases and J by 0 bases, with 12 bases between them. The CDR3 extends over 16 amino acids. The CDR3 region is CASSPRPFANTGELFF. The DNA read from the CDR3 is TGTGCCAGCAGCCCGCGGCCGTTCGCGAACACCGGGGAG.